This entry lists 4 T cell receptor beta chains sequenced from one sample in a study of T-cell reconstitution after alpha-beta-depleted transplantation in children. Molecular barcoding with unique molecular identifiers was used for the TCRbeta library. MiXCR, applied by TCRdb to the PCR reads, yields one record per CDR3 protein. Of 350,000 to 450,000 distinct CDR3 sequences in the sample, about an eighth are singletons; the top ten hold approximately 4.2%. The material was PBMCs, obtained from the stem cell graft. Source of these receptors: a human donor who donated a stem cell graft to a child with Fanconi anemia.

CDR3 nucleotides: TGCGCCAGCAGCCGACAGGGAGAGAACACCGGGGAGCTGTTTTTT. Residues: CASSRQGENTGELFF. The chain recombines TRBV5-1 with TRBJ2-2; the match to TRBD1 covers 7 bases. This CDR3 is 15 amino acids long. Germline trimming cut 4 bases from V and 1 base from J; bases unmatched to any gene: 4. From germline, CDR1 is SGHRS and CDR2 YFSETQ.

The V gene is TRBV9, the J gene TRBJ1-5; weak D call: TRBD1 (5 bases). Germline V gives CDR1 SGDLS, CDR2 YYNGEE. This CDR3 has 15 residues. V was shortened by 2 bases and J by 4 bases, with 13 bases between the two germline ends. The CDR3 bases are TGTGCCAGCAGCGTGGGACTTACGACTAATCAGCCCCAGCATTTT. Protein: CASSVGLTTNQPQHF.

The chain uses TRBV5-5 and TRBJ1-2, with D hard to call. The V end was cut by 3 bases, the J end by 8 bases, with 14 bases between. CDR3 length: 13 residues. The germline CDR1 and CDR2 sequences are SGHKS and YYEKEE (reference sequence). The CDR3 DNA reads TGTGCCAGCAGCTCCCCGGGCCGTGGGGGCTACACCTTC. It encodes CASSSPGRGGYTF.

This clonotype came up a few times. Since no conserved phenylalanine or tryptophan closes the CDR3, a read error is the likely cause. The chain combines TRBV12-3 or TRBV12-4 with TRBJ1-5, with D hard to call. Trimming took 3 bases from V and 4 from J, leaving 10 bases between them. The CDR3 is made up of 14 amino acids. Here the CDR3 reads CASSFYGLNQPQHS. The CDR3 nucleotides read TGTGCCAGCAGTTTTTACGGGTTAAATCAGCCCCAGCATTCT.